This TCR beta chain was captured in a study of blood T cell repertoires in COVID-19. The repertoire was sequenced with immunoSEQ multiplex PCR; TCRdb's copy has only in-frame clones and lacks some. The sample contains approximately 150,000 clones, around 80% of which appear only once. The CDR3 has 13 amino acids. The germline CDR1 and CDR2 sequences are SQVTM and ANQGSEA. Deletions cut 3 bases from V and 4 bases from J, with 12 bases between. Sequencing was carried out using peripheral blood. The chain uses TRBV29-1 and TRBJ1-2, with D perhaps TRBD1 (6 bases). The TCR was taken from a human donor with acute or convalescent COVID-19. The donor label of this sample is uncertain. CDR3 sequence: CSVDHGQSYGYTF. CDR3 DNA sequence: TGCAGCGTTGACCACGGACAGAGCTATGGCTACACCTTC. Full variable domain (remainder filled in from reference TRBV29-1 and TRBJ1-2): SAVISQKPSRDICQRGTSLTIQCQVDSQVTMMFWYRQQPGQSLTLIATANQGSEATYESGFVIDKFPISRPNLTFSTLTVSNMSPEDSSIYLCSVDHGQSYGYTFGSGTRLTVV.